This paragraph reports one TCR beta chain. No cognate antigen has been identified for it. There are no base qualities to consult, and no much larger clone falls within one base. TCR CDR3 regions were amplified from genomic DNA by multiplex PCR using the deep immunoSEQ assay. Extracted genomic DNA from each cell subset was spread evenly across all wells of several immunoSEQ 96-well plates, with each plate serving as a replicate. For sorted subsets, 200 to 250 ng of genomic DNA, equivalent to 25,000 to 35,000 T cell genomes, went into each replicate PCR. Purified libraries were measured with a Qubit 3.0 fluorometer, size-checked on a Bioanalyzer 2100, and measured again with the KAPA Library Quantification kit. A separate single-read 150-cycle Illumina NextSeq 550 flow cell was used to sequence each immunoSEQ 96-well plate. Regarding the original processing steps: Because the immunoSEQ output held only junctional sequences and lacked quality scores, the filtering could not match the filtering applied to full-length reads. Sequences were annotated with PyIR, a Python wrapper for IgBLAST v1.9, using IMGT germline references to assign V/J genes and CDR3. Reads were removed for weak V/J assignments (E-value above 1e-6), missing CDR3, stop codons, out-of-frame junctions, or ambiguous translated residues. V3J clonotypes were defined as sequences sharing the same inferred V gene, J gene, and CDR3 amino acid sequence. To compute the percentage overlap between repertoires, the number of shared unique clonotypes was divided by the size of the smaller repertoire. Repertoire richness was assessed with RTK rarefaction, the Chao1 estimator, and Recon v2.1 estimates of unobserved clonotypes. Generation probabilities were computed with OLGA for all TCRbeta clonotypes obtained by the gDNA method from several donors. TCRdb retrieved this table from immuneACCESS and kept in-frame rearrangements only. Not all clones are present; in checked studies, unresolved V genes account for under half, and no reason is known for the remainder. That table gives V, J and clone size, and the DNA gave D and trimming. This sample holds some 1.5 million clones; 98% were observed only once. The leading ten clones occupy about 0.4% of the sample.

Including cysteine and phenylalanine, the CDR3 has 15 amino acids. Of the read, only the CDR3 DNA is kept; its 45 bases are in frame from base 1. From a lookup of the germline V gene, CDR1 and CDR2 are LGHNA and YSLEER. A distance of 12 bases separates the germline ends of V and J, which lose 1 base and 4 bases respectively. The data derive from a study of shared clonotypes between healthy human individuals (dated by TCRdb to 2020 to 2022). In the study overall: A couple of women and a few men aged 18 to 49 years were included in the cohort. To estimate repertoire size and how much clonotypes are shared between individuals, the study performed deep sequencing of blood TCR repertoires from a few healthy adults. Libraries were prepared and TCR repertoires were sequenced by different laboratories using diverse techniques, in order to increase sequencing depth and limit assay-specific biases. Per donor, three plates each were used for CD4 naive and CD4 memory, two for CD8 naive, and one for CD8 memory. Between about 0.9 and 9 billion PBMCs per donor were obtained by leukapheresis. Study-wide findings and limitations: Because the study included only a small number of donors, the genetic and exposure-history diversity represented was limited. Sampling was restricted to blood, and TCR repertoires in tissues likely differ from the TCR repertoires found in blood. Naive subsets generally had larger estimated clonotype richness than memory subsets did. Higher generation probabilities were observed for clonotypes shared by all four sorted-subset donors than for non-shared clonotypes. Incomplete sequencing was indicated by rarefaction of sorted-subset datasets, despite the large sequencing depth. When a few donors were compared, the shared fraction of clonotypes was about 5% for naive CD4, 3.5% for naive CD8, roughly 2.5% for memory CD4, and roughly 0.4% for memory CD8. Pairwise subsampling indicated that sequencing depth was expected to affect the degree of clonotype sharing among donors.

The donors were healthy, HIV-negative adults with no recently reported acute infections or vaccinations. All donors were Caucasian adults living in Nashville, Tennessee, USA. Magnetic negative selection was used to enrich CD4+ T cells, after which naive cells were positively selected on CD45RA and the negative fraction became the memory subset. After blood collection by leukapheresis, PBMCs were isolated using Ficoll-Histopaque density gradient centrifugation and then cryopreserved in the vapor phase of liquid nitrogen. Analytical flow cytometry was used to check the purity and quantity of each magnetically sorted T cell population. Genomic DNA was isolated from every sorted fraction and measured by UV absorbance on a Nanodrop 2000c.

The receptor's source is a man aged 25 to 40 in good health. The chain joins TRBV4-3 to TRBJ2-3; perhaps TRBD2 is the D gene, with 6 bases matching. The sequencing input was naive CD4+ T cells sorted from blood. The cell subset or site label here, explained by the study, means: CD45RA+ positively selected. CDR3 reads: CASSQGERVSDTQYF. The nucleotides read TGCGCCAGCAGCCAAGGGGAGCGGGTATCAGATACGCAGTATTTT.